This passage covers 15 T cell receptor beta chains from one sample sequenced in a study of PD-1 and CTLA-4 blockade in melanoma. Assay used: immunoSEQ multiplex PCR; TCRdb lists only in-frame clones, some missing. The sample has about 28,000 clones; 85% to 95% are singletons. The starting material was CD8+ T cells from peripheral blood, obtained from a patient given anti-PD-1 treatment. Receptor source: a human donor with melanoma.

The genes are TRBV6-6 and TRBJ1-1; D gene uncertain. Trimming took off 7 bases at V and 3 bases at J, with 12 bases between the two ends. This CDR3 has 13 amino acids. Germline V lookup: CDR1 MNHNY, CDR2 SVGAGI (reference sequence). The CDR3 here is CASTALRDTEAFF. The CDR3 DNA follows: TGTGCCAGCACTGCCCTACGGGACACTGAAGCTTTCTTT.

The chain has TRBV4-1 and TRBJ1-6, with no clear D. V shed 3 bases and J shed 0 bases, with 15 bases lying between them. Germline CDR1 is MGHRA and CDR2 is YSYEKL. This CDR3 comprises 18 residues. The CDR3 region has the DNA TGCGCCAGCAGCCATATTTACCCGACGAGCTCCTATAATTCACCCCTCCACTTT. Translation: CASSHIYPTSSYNSPLHF.

The chain has TRBV7-9 and TRBJ1-1; TRBD1 matches 11 bases. Germline V gene sequence: CDR1 SEHNR, CDR2 FQNEAQ (reference sequence). The junction had 4 bases not matched to a gene; V was cut back by 4 bases and J by 0 bases. CDR3 length: 16 residues. CDR3 region: CASSSRDRGMNTEAFF. Written as DNA, the CDR3 is TGTGCCAGCAGCTCCCGGGACAGGGGGATGAACACTGAAGCTTTCTTT.

This clone was counted a few times. The chain recombines TRBV27 with TRBJ2-1; the D gene is possibly TRBD2 (5 bases). This CDR3 contains 15 residues. With 5 bases removed from V and 2 bases from J, the gap between germline ends came to 13 bases. Germline lookup yields CDR1 MNHEY and CDR2 SMNVEV (reference sequence). CDR3 sequence: CASSKDLGAYNEQFF. The CDR3 DNA reads TGTGCCAGCAGTAAGGACTTGGGTGCCTACAATGAGCAGTTCTTC.

The rearrangement uses TRBV7-9 and TRBJ1-4; D call uncertain. The CDR3 loop spans 14 amino acids. With 6 bases removed from V and 0 bases from J, the gap between germline ends came to 8 bases. Germline CDR1 SEHNR, CDR2 FQNEAQ (reference sequence). CDR3 coding DNA: TGTGCCAGCAGTCTGCTTACAACTAATGAAAAACTGTTTTTT. Protein: CASSLLTTNEKLFF.

The CDR3 loop reads CASSEAGGPQETQYF. The CDR3, as DNA: TGTGCCAGCAGTGAAGCTGGGGGTCCTCAAGAGACCCAGTACTTC. V and J are TRBV6-1 and TRBJ2-5, with D tentatively TRBD1 or TRBD2 (5 bases each). CDR1 and CDR2 from the germline V gene are MNHNS and SASEGT. V was shortened by 0 bases and J by 2 bases, with 10 bases between the two germline ends. The CDR3 runs 15 residues.

The chain carries TRBV6-5 and TRBJ1-5, with D uncertain. Germline CDR1 is MNHEY and CDR2 is SVGAGI. The CDR3 is made up of 13 amino acids. Trimming pared 5 bases from V and 0 bases from J, leaving 5 bases between. The CDR3 nucleotides are TGTGCCAGCAGTAGGAGTAGCAATCAGCCCCAGCATTTT. It encodes CASSRSSNQPQHF.

The chain joins TRBV6-2 or TRBV6-3 to TRBJ1-1, with 12 bases lining up with TRBD1. With V trimmed by 0 bases and J by 0 bases, 8 bases remained unmatched. The CDR3 has 19 residues. From germline, CDR1 is MNHEY and CDR2 SVGEGT. The CDR3 reads CASSYSSGTGGSMNTEAFF. CDR3 nucleotide sequence: TGTGCCAGCAGTTACTCTTCCGGGACAGGGGGCTCGATGAACACTGAAGCTTTCTTT.

CDR3 DNA: TGTGCCAGCAGCCTTCTTGCGGGGGGCTCCTACGAGCAGTACTTC. It yields the protein CASSLLAGGSYEQYF. The rearrangement joins TRBV6-2 or TRBV6-3 to TRBJ2-7; 8 bases agree with TRBD2. V shed 6 bases and J 0 bases; nucleotides not matched to a gene: 7. In germline, CDR1 is MNHEY, CDR2 SVGEGT. This CDR3 region has 15 residues.

The chain is built from TRBV27 and TRBJ1-3; 7 bases align to TRBD1. CDR3 length: 18 amino acids. V shed 3 bases and J 0 bases; nucleotides not matched to a gene: 11. Germline V gene sequence: CDR1 MNHEY, CDR2 SMNVEV (reference sequence). The CDR3 DNA follows: TGTGCCAGCAGTTTCCGGGACAGAATACTTTGCTCTGGAAACACCATATATTTT. It encodes CASSFRDRILCSGNTIYF.

The rearrangement joins TRBV27 to TRBJ2-1, with D hard to call. This CDR3 spans 16 amino acids. The germline V and J ends were trimmed by 4 bases and 3 bases, with 16 bases remaining between them. Germline CDR1 MNHEY, CDR2 SMNVEV (reference sequence). CDR3 in amino acids: CASSSRLSTLYNEQFF. In DNA form, the CDR3 reads TGTGCCAGCAGTTCCCGACTCTCCACCCTCTACAATGAGCAGTTCTTC.

This clone was counted a single time. This chain uses TRBV2 with TRBJ2-5; the match to TRBD2 covers 8 bases. The CDR3 covers 13 residues. Looked up from germline, CDR1 is SNHLY and CDR2 is FYNNEI. V shed 6 bases, J shed 5 bases, and the junction held 5 bases outside the gene matches. The CDR3 bases are TGTGCCAGCAGCGGACTAGCTTGGGAGACCCAGTACTTC. Translation: CASSGLAWETQYF. Combining the CDR3 with reference TRBV2 and TRBJ2-5 gives the whole variable domain EPEVTQTPSHQVTQMGQEVILRCVPISNHLYFYWYRQILGQKVEFLVSFYNNEISEKSEIFDDQFSVERPDGSNFTLKIRSTKLEDSAMYFCASSGLAWETQYFGPGTRLLVL.

The genes are TRBV10-3 and TRBJ1-4; no definite D call. CDR3 size: 14 residues. Per germline, CDR1 ENHRY and CDR2 SYGVKD. The germline V and J ends were trimmed by 4 bases and 0 bases, with 6 bases remaining between them. The CDR3 reads CAISGDSTNEKLFF. The CDR3, as DNA: TGTGCCATCAGTGGCGACTCAACTAATGAAAAACTGTTTTTT.

This chain joins TRBV5-8 and TRBJ2-1; D unclear. Germline assignment: CDR1 SGHTS and CDR2 YDEGEE. The V end lost 0 bases, the J end lost 3 bases, and 10 bases lay between the germline ends. This CDR3 has 15 residues. The CDR3 nucleotides are TGTGCCAGCAGCTTGGGGGGATTCAGCTACAATGAGCAGTTCTTC. It encodes CASSLGGFSYNEQFF.

The chain combines TRBV11-2 with TRBJ1-1, with D unclear. The CDR3 length is 13 residues. The V gene lost 3 bases and the J gene lost 4 bases, with 9 bases spanning the gap. Germline CDR1 and CDR2: SGHAT and FQNNGV. The CDR3 coding sequence is TGTGCCAGCAGCTTTTCAGACGTCACTGAAGCTTTCTTT. Its translation is CASSFSDVTEAFF. Full variable domain (remainder filled in from reference TRBV11-2 and TRBJ1-1): EAGVAQSPRYKIIEKRQSVAFWCNPISGHATLYWYQQILGQGPKLLIQFQNNGVVDDSQLPKDRFSAERLKGVDSTLKIQPAKLEDSAVYLCASSFSDVTEAFFGQGTRLTVV.